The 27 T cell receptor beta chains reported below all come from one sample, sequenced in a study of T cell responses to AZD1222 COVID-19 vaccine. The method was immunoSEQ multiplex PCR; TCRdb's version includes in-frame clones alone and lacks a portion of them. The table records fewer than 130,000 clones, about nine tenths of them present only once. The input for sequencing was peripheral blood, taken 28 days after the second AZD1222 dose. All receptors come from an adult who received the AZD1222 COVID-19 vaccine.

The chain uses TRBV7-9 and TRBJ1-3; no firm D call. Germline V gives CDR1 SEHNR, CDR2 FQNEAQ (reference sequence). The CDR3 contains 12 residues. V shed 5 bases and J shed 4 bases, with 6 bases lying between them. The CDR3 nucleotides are TGTGCCAGCAGCACGGGGGGAAACACCATATATTTT. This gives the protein CASSTGGNTIYF. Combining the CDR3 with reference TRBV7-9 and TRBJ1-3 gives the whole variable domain DTGVSQNPRHKITKRGQNVTFRCDPISEHNRLYWYRQTLGQGPEFLTYFQNEAQLEKSRLLSDRFSAERPKGSFSTLEIQRTEQGDSAMYLCASSTGGNTIYFGEGSWLTVV.

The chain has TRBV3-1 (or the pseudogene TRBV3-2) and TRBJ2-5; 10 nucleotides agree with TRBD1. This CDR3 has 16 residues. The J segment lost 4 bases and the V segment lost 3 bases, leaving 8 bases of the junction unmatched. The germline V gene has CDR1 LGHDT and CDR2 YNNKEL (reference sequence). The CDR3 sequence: CASSQGRRDRGETQYF. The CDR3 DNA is TGTGCCAGCAGCCAGGGCCGTCGGGACAGGGGAGAGACCCAGTACTTC.

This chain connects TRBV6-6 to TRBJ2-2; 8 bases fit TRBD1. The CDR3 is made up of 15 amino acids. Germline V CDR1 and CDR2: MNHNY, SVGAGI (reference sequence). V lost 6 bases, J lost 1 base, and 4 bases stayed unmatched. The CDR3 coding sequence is TGTGCCAGCAGAAGGGACAGGAAGAACACCGGGGAGCTGTTTTTT. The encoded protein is CASRRDRKNTGELFF.

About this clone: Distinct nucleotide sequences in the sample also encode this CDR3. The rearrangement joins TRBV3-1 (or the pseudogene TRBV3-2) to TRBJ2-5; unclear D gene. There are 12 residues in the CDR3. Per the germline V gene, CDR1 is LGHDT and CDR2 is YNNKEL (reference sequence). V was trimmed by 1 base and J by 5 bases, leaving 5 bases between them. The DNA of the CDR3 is TGTGCCAGCAGCCAAGCTGGGGAGACCCAGTACTTC. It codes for CASSQAGETQYF.

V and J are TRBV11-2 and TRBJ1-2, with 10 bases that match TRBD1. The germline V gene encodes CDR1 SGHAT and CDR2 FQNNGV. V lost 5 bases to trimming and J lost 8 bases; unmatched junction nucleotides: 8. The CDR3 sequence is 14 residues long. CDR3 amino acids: CASSPVGQGGGYTF. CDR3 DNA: TGTGCCAGCAGCCCGGTAGGACAGGGGGGCGGCTACACCTTC.

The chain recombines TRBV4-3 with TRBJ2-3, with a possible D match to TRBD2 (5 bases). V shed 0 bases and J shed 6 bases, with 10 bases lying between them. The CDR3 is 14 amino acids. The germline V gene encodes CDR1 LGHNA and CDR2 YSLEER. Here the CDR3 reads CASSQDLAMDTQYF. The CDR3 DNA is TGCGCCAGCAGCCAAGACCTAGCAATGGATACGCAGTATTTT.

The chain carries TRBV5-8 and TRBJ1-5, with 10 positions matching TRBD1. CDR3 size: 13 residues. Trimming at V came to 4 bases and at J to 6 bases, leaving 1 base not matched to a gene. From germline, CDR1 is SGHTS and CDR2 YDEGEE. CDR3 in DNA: TGTGCCAGCAGCCGGGACAGGGGTCAGCCCCAGCATTTT. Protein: CASSRDRGQPQHF.

The CDR3 DNA reads TGTGCCAGCAGCTCACCGGACAGGAGCTCCTACGAGCAGTACTTC. This translates into CASSSPDRSSYEQYF. J is TRBJ2-7 and V is TRBV7-2; 7 bases fit TRBD1. The CDR3 loop spans 15 amino acids. Trimming at V came to 4 bases and at J to 0 bases, leaving 6 bases not matched to a gene. The germline CDR1 and CDR2 sequences are SGHTA and FQGNSA.

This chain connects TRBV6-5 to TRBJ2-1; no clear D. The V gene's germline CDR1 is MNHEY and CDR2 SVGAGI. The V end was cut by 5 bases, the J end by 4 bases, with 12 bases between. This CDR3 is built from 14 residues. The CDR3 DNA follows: TGTGCCAGCAGTCGACGACTGGATTACAATGAGCAGTTCTTC. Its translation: CASSRRLDYNEQFF.

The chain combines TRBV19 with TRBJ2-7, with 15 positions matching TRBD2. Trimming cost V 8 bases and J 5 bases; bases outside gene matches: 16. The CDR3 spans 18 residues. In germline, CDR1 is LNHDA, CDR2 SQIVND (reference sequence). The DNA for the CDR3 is TGTGCCAGTTCCAGTCCCGGGGGACTAGCGGGGGGACTACACGAGCAGTACTTC. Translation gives CASSSPGGLAGGLHEQYF.

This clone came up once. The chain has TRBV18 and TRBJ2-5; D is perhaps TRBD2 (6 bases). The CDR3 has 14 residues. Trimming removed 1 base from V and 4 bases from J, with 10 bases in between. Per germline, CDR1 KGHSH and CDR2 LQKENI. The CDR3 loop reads CASSPRNGGETQYF. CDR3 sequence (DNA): TGTGCCAGCTCACCACGGAACGGGGGAGAGACCCAGTACTTC. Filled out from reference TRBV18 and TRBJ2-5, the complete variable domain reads NAGVMQNPRHLVRRRGQEARLRCSPMKGHSHVYWYRQLPEEGLKFMVYLQKENIIDESGMPKERFSAEFPKEGPSILRIQQVVRGDSAAYFCASSPRNGGETQYFGPGTRLLVL.

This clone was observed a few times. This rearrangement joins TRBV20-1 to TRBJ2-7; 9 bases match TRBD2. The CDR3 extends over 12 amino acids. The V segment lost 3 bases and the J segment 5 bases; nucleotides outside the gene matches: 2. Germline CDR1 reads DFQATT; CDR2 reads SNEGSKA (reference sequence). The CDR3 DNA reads TGCAGTGCTAGTCCTAGCGGGGACGAGCAGTACTTC. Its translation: CSASPSGDEQYF.

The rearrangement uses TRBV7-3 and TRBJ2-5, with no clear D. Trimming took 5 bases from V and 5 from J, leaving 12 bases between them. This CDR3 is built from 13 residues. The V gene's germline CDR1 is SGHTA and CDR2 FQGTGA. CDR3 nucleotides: TGTGCCAGCAGCCCACGGGTGAGCGAGACCCAGTACTTC. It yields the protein CASSPRVSETQYF.

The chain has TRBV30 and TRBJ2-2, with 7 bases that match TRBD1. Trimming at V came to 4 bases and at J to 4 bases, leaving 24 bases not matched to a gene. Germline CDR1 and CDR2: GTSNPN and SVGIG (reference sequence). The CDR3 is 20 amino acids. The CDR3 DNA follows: TGTGCCTGGATCTCATTCTTTCTTCCCGGGACAGTTCATCCCACCGGGGAGCTGTTTTTT. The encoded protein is CAWISFFLPGTVHPTGELFF.

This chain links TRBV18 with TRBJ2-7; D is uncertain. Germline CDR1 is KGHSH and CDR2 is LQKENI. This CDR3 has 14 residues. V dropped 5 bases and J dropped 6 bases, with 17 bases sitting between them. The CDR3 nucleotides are TGTGCCAGCTCAAATGGACGGAGCCCCACCGAGCAGTACTTC. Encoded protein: CASSNGRSPTEQYF. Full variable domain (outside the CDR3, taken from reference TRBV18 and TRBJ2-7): NAGVMQNPRHLVRRRGQEARLRCSPMKGHSHVYWYRQLPEEGLKFMVYLQKENIIDESGMPKERFSAEFPKEGPSILRIQQVVRGDSAAYFCASSNGRSPTEQYFGPGTRLTVT.

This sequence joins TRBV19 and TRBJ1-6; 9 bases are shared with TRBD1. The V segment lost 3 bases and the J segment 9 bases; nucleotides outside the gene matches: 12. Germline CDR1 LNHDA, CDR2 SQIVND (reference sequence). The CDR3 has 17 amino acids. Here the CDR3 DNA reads TGTGCCAGTAGTATCCTCCGGACAGGGGCCACCGTTTCACCCCTCCACTTT. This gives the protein CASSILRTGATVSPLHF. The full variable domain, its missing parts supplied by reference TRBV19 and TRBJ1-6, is DGGITQSPKYLFRKEGQNVTLSCEQNLNHDAMYWYRQDPGQGLRLIYYSQIVNDFQKGDIAEGYSVSREKKESFPLTVTSAQKNPTAFYLCASSILRTGATVSPLHFGNGTRLTVT.

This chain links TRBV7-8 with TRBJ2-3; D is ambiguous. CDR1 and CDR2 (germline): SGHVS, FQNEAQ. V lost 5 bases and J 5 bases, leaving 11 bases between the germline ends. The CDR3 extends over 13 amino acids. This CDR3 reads CASSGTYGDTQYF. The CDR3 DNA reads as TGTGCCAGCAGCGGCACGTATGGAGATACGCAGTATTTT.

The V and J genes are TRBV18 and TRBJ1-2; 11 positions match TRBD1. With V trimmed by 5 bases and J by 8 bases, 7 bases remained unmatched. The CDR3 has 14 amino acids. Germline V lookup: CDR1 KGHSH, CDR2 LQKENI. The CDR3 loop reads CASSAGQGAKGYTF. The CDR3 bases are TGTGCCAGCTCAGCCGGACAGGGGGCTAAGGGCTACACCTTC.

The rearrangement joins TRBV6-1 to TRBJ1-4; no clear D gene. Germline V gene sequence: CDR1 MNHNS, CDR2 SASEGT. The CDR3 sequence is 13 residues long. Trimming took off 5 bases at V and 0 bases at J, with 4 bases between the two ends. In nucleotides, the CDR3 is TGTGCCAGCAGTAGGGCAACTAATGAAAAACTGTTTTTT. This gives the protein CASSRATNEKLFF.

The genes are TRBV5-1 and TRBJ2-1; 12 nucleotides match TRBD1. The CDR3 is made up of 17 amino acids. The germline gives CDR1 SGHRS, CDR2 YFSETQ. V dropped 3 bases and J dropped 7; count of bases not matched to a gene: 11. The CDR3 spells CASSYQPTGQGANEQFF. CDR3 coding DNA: TGCGCCAGCAGCTACCAGCCGACGGGACAGGGGGCAAATGAGCAGTTCTTC.

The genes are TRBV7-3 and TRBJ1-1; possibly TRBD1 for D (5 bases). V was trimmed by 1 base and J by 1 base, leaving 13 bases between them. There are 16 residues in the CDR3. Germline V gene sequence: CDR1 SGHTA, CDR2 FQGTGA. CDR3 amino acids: CASSLMAPGGNTEAFF. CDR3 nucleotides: TGTGCCAGCAGCTTAATGGCCCCTGGGGGGAACACTGAAGCTTTCTTT.

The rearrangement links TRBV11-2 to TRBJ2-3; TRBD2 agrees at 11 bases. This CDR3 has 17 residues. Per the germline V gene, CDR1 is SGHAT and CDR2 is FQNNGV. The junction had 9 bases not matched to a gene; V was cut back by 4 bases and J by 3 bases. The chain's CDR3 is CASSSASGGPGTDTQYF. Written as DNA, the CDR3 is TGTGCCAGCAGCTCCGCTAGCGGGGGGCCAGGAACAGATACGCAGTATTTT.

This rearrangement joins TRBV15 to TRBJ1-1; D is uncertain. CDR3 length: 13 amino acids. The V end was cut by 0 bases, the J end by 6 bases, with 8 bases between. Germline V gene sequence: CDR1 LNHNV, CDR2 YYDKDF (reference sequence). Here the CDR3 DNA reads TGTGCCACCAGCAGAGAACGAGGGCCTGAAGCTTTCTTT. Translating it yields CATSRERGPEAFF.

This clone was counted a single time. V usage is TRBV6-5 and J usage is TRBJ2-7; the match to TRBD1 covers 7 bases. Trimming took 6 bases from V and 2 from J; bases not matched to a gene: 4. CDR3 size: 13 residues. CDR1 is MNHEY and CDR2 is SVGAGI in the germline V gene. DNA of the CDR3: TGTGCCAGCAGCACCGGGACAGCCTACGAGCAGTACTTC. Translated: CASSTGTAYEQYF.

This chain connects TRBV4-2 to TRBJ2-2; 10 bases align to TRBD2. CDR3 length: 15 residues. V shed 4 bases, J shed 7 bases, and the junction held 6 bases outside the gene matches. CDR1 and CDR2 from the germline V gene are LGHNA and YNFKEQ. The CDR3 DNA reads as TGTGCCAGCAGCCGGCAGCGGGGGGGCATCGGGGAGCTGTTTTTT. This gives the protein CASSRQRGGIGELFF.

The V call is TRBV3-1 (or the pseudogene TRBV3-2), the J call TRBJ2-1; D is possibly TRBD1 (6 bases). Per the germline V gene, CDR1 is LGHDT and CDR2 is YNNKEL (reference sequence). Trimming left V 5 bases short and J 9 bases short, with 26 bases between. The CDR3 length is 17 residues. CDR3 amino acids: CASSRGWAGRYNGEQFF. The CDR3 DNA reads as TGTGCCAGCAGCAGGGGGTGGGCAGGGAGATATAATGGTGAGCAGTTCTTC.

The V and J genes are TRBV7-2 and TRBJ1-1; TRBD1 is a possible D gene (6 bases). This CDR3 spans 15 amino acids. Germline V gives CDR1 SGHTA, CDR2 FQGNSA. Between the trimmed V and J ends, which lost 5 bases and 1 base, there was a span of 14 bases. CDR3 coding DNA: TGTGCCAGCAGCCTCTATCAGGACAGGAACACTGAAGCTTTCTTT. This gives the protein CASSLYQDRNTEAFF.